This T cell receptor beta chain was obtained from a study of blood T cell repertoires in COVID-19. Study as a whole: Sites across the United States, Italy and Spain contributed samples from acute and convalescent COVID-19.

TCRdb's copy holds only in-frame clones and misses some; the assay was immunoSEQ multiplex PCR. The table lists about 200,000 clones, about 88% of them singletons. This CDR3 contains 13 residues. Trimming pared 1 base from V and 6 bases from J, leaving 7 bases between. Germline V CDR1 and CDR2: SGHAT, FQNNGV. The chain employs TRBV11-2 and TRBJ2-1; no clear D gene. The sequencing input was peripheral blood. The TCR sequence derives from a man in his fifties with COVID-19, enrolled during active disease. The DNA for the CDR3 is TGTGCCAGCAGCTTAGCTGGCCTCAATGAGCAGTTCTTC. The encoded protein is CASSLAGLNEQFF.